The source of this TCR beta chain is a study of glioma-infiltrating T cells after dendritic cell vaccination. The V gene's germline CDR1 is SNHLY and CDR2 FYNNEI. Trimming took off 7 bases at V and 6 bases at J, with 19 bases between the two ends. The CDR3 loop spans 15 amino acids. Repertoires were generated with immunoSEQ multiplex PCR, while TCRdb's copy carries only in-frame clones and drops some. The data contain roughly 80,000 clones, around 90% of them seen just once; the ten biggest clones take up approximately 2.9%. V and J are TRBV2 and TRBJ1-5; D remains ambiguous. The specimen comprised blood, sampled before dendritic cell vaccination. The receptor was isolated from a human donor with glioblastoma. The CDR3 protein is CASNLDLPGSQPQHF. The CDR3 DNA is TGTGCCAGCAACCTCGACCTCCCGGGGAGTCAGCCCCAGCATTTT.